Reported below is one TCR beta chain. The target antigen is unknown. The length of the CDR3 is 17 residues. From germline, CDR1 is MNHEY and CDR2 SMNVEV (reference sequence). V lost 4 bases, J lost 5 bases, and 23 bases lay in between. TCRdb recomputed calls from the 5' RACE reads with MiXCR, one row per CDR3 protein. Of 540,000 or so distinct CDR3 sequences listed, about 20% were seen once; the top ten hold 12%. The record originates from a study of T-cell memory formation after mild COVID-19. Overall study findings and caveats: Second-wave clones reaching peak frequency on day 37 lacked confirmed SARS-CoV-2 specificity.

The sample comprised PBMCs or a T cell subset sorted from them (not recorded which). The chain has TRBV27 and TRBJ2-5; the D gene is possibly TRBD2 (7 bases). The receptor's source is an adult woman who had mild COVID-19 (a few samples of this study predate the infection). Cell type and time point are not known. The CDR3 region has the DNA TGTGCCAGCAGTTCCGCGGGCGGGGGCCCGAGGCCGGAGACCCAGTACTTC. As protein: CASSSAGGGPRPETQYF.